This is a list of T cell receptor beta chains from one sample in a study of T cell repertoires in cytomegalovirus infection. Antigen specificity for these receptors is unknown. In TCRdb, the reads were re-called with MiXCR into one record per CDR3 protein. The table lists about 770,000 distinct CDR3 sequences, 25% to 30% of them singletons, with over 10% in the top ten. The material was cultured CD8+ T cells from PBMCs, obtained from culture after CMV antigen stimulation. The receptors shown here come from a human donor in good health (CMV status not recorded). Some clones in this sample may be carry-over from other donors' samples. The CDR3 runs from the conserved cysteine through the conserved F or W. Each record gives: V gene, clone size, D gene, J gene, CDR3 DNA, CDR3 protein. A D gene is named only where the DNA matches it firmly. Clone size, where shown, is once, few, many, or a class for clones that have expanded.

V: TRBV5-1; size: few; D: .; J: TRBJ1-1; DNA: TGCGCCAGCAGCTTGGAGCGCGGGGGGAACACTGAAGCTTTCTTT; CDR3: CASSLERGGNTEAFF
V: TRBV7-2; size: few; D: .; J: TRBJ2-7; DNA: TGTGCCAGCAGCTTAACGTGGGGGCCATCCTACGAGCAGTACTTC; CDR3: CASSLTWGPSYEQYF
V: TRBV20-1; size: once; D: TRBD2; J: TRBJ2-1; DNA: TGCAGTGCTAGCTTCGGGGGGGAGATCTACAATGAGCAGTTCTTC; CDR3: CSASFGGEIYNEQFF
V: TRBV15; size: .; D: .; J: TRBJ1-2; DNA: TGTGCCACCAGCAGAGATCGGGGCGACGACAGCACCTATGGCTACACCTTC; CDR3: CATSRDRGDDSTYGYTF
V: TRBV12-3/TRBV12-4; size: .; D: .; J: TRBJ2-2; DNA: TGTGCCAGCAGTTCATGGGCCCAGCCGCAAGGTTACACCGGGGAGCTGTTTTTT; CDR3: CASSSWAQPQGYTGELFF
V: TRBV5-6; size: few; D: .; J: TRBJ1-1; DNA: TGTGCCAGCAGCTTGGGGACTGTCGCTGAAGCTTTCTTT; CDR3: CASSLGTVAEAFF
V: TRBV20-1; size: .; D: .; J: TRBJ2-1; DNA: TGCAGTGCTAGATCCGCCAGGGGATCCTACAATGAGCAGTTCTTC; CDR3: CSARSARGSYNEQFF
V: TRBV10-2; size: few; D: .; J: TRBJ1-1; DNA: TGCGCCAGCGACACAACAGCCGGAGGGACTGAAGCTTTCTTT; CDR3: CASDTTAGGTEAFF
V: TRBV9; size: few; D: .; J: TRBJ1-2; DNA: TGTGCCAGCAGCGTAGTGGACACTCCTAACTATGGCTACACCTTC; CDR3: CASSVVDTPNYGYTF
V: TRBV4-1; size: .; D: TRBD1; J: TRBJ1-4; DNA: TGCGCCAGCAGCGCCCCGGGACAGGGTGCCGCTAATGAAAAACTGTTTTTT; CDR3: CASSAPGQGAANEKLFF
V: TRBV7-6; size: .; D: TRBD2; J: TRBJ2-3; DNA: TGTGCCAGCAGCTTAGAGCCGCGGGGGGGCGCAGATACGCAGTATTTT; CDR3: CASSLEPRGGADTQYF
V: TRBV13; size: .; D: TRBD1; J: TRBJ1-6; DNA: TGTGCCAGCGGGGGGCCCGACAGGGGAAATTCACCCCTCCACTTT; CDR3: CASGGPDRGNSPLHF
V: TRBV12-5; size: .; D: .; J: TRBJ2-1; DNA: TGTGCTAGTGGTTTCTCACAGGGAAACCGAGCTGATGTCTACAATGAGCAGTTCTTC; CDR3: CASGFSQGNRADVYNEQFF
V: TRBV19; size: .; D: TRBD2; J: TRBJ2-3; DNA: TGTGCCACCGCATCAGCGGGGGAACTCACAGATACGCAGTATTTT; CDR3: CATASAGELTDTQYF
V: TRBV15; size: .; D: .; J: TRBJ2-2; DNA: TGTGCCACCAGTCCTACCCGGGGCAGGGCCGGGGAGCTGTTTTTT; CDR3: CATSPTRGRAGELFF
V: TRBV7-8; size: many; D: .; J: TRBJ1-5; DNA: TGTGCCAGCAGCCAAGGGGGACAGCCCCAGCATTTT; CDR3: CASSQGGQPQHF
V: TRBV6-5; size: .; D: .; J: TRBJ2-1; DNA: TGTGCCAGCAGAGGGTGGCCGCAGCCGGATGAGCAGTTCTTC; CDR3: CASRGWPQPDEQFF
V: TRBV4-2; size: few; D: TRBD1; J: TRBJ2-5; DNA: TGTGCCAGCAGGCCACATACCGGGACAGGGGTCGTATTTTCGGAGACCCAGTACTTC; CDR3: CASRPHTGTGVVFSETQYF
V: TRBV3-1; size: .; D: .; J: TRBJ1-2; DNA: TGTGCCAGCAGCCAGAGCAGCCTTTTCTATGGCTACACCTTC; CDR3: CASSQSSLFYGYTF
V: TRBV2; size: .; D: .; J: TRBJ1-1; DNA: TGTGCCACCCTGGGTGGGGTTTTCTTT; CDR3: CATLGGVFF
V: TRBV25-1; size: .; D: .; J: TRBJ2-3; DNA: TGTGCCAGCAGTCAAGGAGATTACACAGATACGCAGTATTTT; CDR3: CASSQGDYTDTQYF
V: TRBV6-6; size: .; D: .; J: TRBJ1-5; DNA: TGTGCCAGCAGTGAGCGGGGGCCGGGTAGCTGGGTCAATCAGCCCCAGCATTTT; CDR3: CASSERGPGSWVNQPQHF
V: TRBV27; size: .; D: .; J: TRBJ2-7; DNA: TGTGCCAGCAGGGGTAGGGAGACGTACGAGCAGTACTTC; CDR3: CASRGRETYEQYF
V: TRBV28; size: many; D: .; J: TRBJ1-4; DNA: TGTGCCAGCAGCTTAGGACAGAAACAATCAACTAATGAAAAACTGTTTTTT; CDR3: CASSLGQKQSTNEKLFF
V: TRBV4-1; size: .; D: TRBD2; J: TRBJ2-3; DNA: TGTGCCAGCAGCCAAGAAGACAGCGGGGGAGATACGCAGTATTTT; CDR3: CASSQEDSGGDTQYF
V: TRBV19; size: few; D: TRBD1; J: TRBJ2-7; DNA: TGTGCCAGTCAGACAGGGGGGAGCTCCTACGAGCAGTACTTC; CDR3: CASQTGGSSYEQYF
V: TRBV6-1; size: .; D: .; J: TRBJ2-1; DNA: TGTGCCAGCAGTGACAGGGGAGGGAAGAATGAGCAGTTCTTC; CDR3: CASSDRGGKNEQFF
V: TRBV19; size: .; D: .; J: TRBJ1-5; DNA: TGTGCCAGTAGTATGAGGAGGCAGATTAATCAGCCCCAGCATTTT; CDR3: CASSMRRQINQPQHF
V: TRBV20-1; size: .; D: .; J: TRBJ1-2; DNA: TGCAGTGCTCAGCCTGGTGGGCCCTATGGCTACACCTTC; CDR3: CSAQPGGPYGYTF
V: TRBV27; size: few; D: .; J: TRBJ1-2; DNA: TGTGCCAGCAGTTTAAAGGTTGGAAGGGCTGAAGGCTACACCTTC; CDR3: CASSLKVGRAEGYTF
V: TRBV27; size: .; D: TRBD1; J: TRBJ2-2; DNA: TGTGCCAGCAGTTTATCGGGACAGGACACCGGGGAGCTGTTTTTT; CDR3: CASSLSGQDTGELFF
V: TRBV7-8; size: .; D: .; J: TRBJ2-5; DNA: TGTGCCAGCAGCTTAGTCGTAGGTGGGGCACTCGAAGAGACCCAGTACTTC; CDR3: CASSLVVGGALEETQYF
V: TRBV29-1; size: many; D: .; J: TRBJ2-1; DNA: TGCAGCGGGATTAGCTCCTACAATGAGCAGTTCTTC; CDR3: CSGISSYNEQFF
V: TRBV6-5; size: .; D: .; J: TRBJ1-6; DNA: TGTGCCAGCAGTTCCCTACCTATAGGCACCTATAATTCACCCCTCCACTTT; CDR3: CASSSLPIGTYNSPLHF
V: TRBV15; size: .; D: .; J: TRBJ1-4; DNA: TGTGCCACCAGCATTCAGGTGCGGGAAAAACTGTTTTTT; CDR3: CATSIQVREKLFF
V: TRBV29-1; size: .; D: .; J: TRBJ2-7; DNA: TGCAGCGTTGAAGACAGGGCGTCCTACGAGCAGTACTTC; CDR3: CSVEDRASYEQYF
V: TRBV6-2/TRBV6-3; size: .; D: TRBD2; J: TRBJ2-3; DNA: TGTGCCAGCAGTTACCCTACCCTCTGGACTAGCGGGGGAACTAGCACAGATACGCAGTATTTT; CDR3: CASSYPTLWTSGGTSTDTQYF
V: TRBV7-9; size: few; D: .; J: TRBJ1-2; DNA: TGTGCCAGCAGCTTAGCGTCGGGACGTCCTAACTATGGCTACACCTTC; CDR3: CASSLASGRPNYGYTF
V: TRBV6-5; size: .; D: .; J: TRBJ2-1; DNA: TGTGCCAGCACCAAAAACTCCTACAATGAGCAGTTCTTC; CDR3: CASTKNSYNEQFF
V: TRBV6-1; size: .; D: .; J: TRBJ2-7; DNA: TGTGCCAGCAAGTGGGGCTACGAGCAGTACTTC; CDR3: CASKWGYEQYF
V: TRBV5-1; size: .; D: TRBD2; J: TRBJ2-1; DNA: TGCGCCAGCAGCTCCAATTGGGGACTAGCCAGGAATGAGCAGTTCTTC; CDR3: CASSSNWGLARNEQFF
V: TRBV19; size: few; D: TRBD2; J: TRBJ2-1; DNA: TGTGCCAGTAGTACCCTCCGGGGGAGCGGGGGACCCTCCTACAATGAGCAGTTCTTC; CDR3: CASSTLRGSGGPSYNEQFF
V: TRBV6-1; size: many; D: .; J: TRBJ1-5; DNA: TGTGCCAGCCAAGGAAGCAATCAGCCCCAGCATTTT; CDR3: CASQGSNQPQHF
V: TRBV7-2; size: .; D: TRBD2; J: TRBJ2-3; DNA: TGTGCCAGCAGCTTACCCTCTAGCGGAACTAGCACAGATACGCAGTATTTT; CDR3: CASSLPSSGTSTDTQYF
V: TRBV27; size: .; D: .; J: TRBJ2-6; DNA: TGTGCCAGCAGGGAGGACTCTGGGGCCAACGTCCTGACTTTC; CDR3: CASREDSGANVLTF
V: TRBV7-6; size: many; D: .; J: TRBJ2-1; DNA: TGTGCCAGCAGCTTCCTAGATGAGAATGAGCAGTTCTTC; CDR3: CASSFLDENEQFF
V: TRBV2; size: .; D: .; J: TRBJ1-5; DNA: TGTGCCAGCAGTGATGGGCTCGGGGGGAGGCTGCCCCAGCATTTT; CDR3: CASSDGLGGRLPQHF
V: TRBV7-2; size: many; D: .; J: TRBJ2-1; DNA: TGTGCCAGCAGCCCCCACGGCAGCTGGGATGAGCAGTTCTTC; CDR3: CASSPHGSWDEQFF
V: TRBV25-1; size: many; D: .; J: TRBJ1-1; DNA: TGTGCCAGCAGTGAATCCCTAGGTATGAACACTGAAGCTTTCTTT; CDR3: CASSESLGMNTEAFF
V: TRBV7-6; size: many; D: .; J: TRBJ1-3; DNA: TGTGCCAGCAGCTTAAAAACGTACTCTGGAAACACCATATATTTT; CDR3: CASSLKTYSGNTIYF
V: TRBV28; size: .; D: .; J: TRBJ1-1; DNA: TGTGCCAGCAGTATGACTCCGAACACTGAAGCTTTCTTT; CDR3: CASSMTPNTEAFF
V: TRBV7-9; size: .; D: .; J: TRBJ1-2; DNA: TGTGCCACCCATCAGGGCGATGGCTACACCTTC; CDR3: CATHQGDGYTF
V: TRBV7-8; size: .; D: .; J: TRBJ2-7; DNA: TGTGCCAGCAGCTCCGGACGGGGAGGGGGCTACGAGCAGTACTTC; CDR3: CASSSGRGGGYEQYF
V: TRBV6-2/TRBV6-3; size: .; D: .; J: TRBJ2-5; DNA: TGTGCCAGCAGTTACCGACAGGGAGGTCAAGAGACCCAGTACTTC; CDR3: CASSYRQGGQETQYF
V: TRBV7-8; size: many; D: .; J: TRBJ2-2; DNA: TGTGCCAGCAGCTTATCGGGACGGAACACCGGGGAGCTGTTTTTT; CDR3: CASSLSGRNTGELFF
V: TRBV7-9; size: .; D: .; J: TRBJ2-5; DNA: TGTGCCAGCAGCCAGCCGGGCAGGAGAGAGACCCAGTACTTC; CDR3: CASSQPGRRETQYF
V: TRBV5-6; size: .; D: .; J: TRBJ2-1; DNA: TGTGCCAGCAGCCCCCCCAGTGGTCCCAATGAGCAGTTCTTC; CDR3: CASSPPSGPNEQFF